The clone carrying this T cell receptor (beta chain) was seen once. Source study methods: Reference gene primer amplification gave nucleated cell count estimates. Sequencing used immunoSEQ multiplex PCR; TCRdb keeps in-frame clones, though not all of them. That table furnishes V, J and clone size, whereas the DNA furnished D and trimming. The table has about 180,000 clones, roughly 88% seen once. The data are from a study of blood T cell repertoires in COVID-19. Study in general: Italy, Spain and the United States were the sources of the convalescent and acute COVID-19 samples.

This CDR3 region has 13 residues. Unmatched junction bases numbered 0, after V lost 5 bases and J lost 9 bases. The sample was peripheral blood. The gene calls are TRBV12-3 or TRBV12-4 and TRBJ1-6; 11 positions agree with TRBD1. The receptor was derived from a woman aged 55-70 years with acute or convalescent COVID-19. CDR3 nucleotides: TGTGCCAGCAGTGGGACAGGGGGTTCACCCCTCCACTTT. Protein product: CASSGTGGSPLHF.